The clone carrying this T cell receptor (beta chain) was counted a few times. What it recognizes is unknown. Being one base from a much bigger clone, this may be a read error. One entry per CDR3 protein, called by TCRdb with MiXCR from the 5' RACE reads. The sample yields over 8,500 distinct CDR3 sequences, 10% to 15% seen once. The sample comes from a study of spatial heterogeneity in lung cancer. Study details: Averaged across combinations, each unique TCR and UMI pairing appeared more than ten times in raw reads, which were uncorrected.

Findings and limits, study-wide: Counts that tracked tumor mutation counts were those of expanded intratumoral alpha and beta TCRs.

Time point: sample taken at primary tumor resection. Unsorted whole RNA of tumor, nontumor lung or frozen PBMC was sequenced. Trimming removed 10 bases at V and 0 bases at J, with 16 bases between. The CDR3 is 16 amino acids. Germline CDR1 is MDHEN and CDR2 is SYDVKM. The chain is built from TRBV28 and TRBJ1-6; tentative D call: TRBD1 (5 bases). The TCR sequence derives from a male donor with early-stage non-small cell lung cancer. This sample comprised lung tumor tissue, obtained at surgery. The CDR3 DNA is TGTGCCAACAGCATCCCGACAGTCTCCTATAATTCACCCCTCCACTTT. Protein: CANSIPTVSYNSPLHF.